These T cell receptor beta chains were read from a single sample in a study of early T cells in non-severe SARS-CoV-2 infection. TCRdb re-called the 5' RACE reads with MiXCR, one entry per CDR3 protein. In the table there are approximately 30,000 distinct CDR3 sequences, roughly 7% of which are singletons. Material: whole blood. All receptors derive from an adult who was a healthcare worker with PCR-confirmed SARS-CoV-2 infection or an uninfected control (not recorded which). CDR3s include the opening cysteine and the closing phenylalanine or tryptophan. A D gene is named only where the DNA matches it firmly. Not all rows give a size; the values are once, few, many and, for expanded clones, a class.

TRBJ2-6	TRBV20-1	.	many	CSARGQGFAGANVLTF	TGCAGTGCTAGAGGGCAGGGCTTCGCTGGGGCCAACGTCCTGACTTTC
TRBJ2-5	TRBV20-1	TRBD2	many	CSAYSGETQYF	TGCAGTGCCTATAGCGGGGAGACCCAGTACTTC
TRBJ2-5	TRBV20-1	.	many	CSARGTVWETQYF	TGCAGTGCTAGAGGGACGGTGTGGGAGACCCAGTACTTC
TRBJ2-7	TRBV20-1	.	many	CSATKSPVGYEQYF	TGCAGTGCTACCAAGAGCCCTGTGGGTTACGAGCAGTACTTC
TRBJ2-6	TRBV2	.	many	CASSESGDSGANVLTF	TGTGCCAGCAGTGAGTCGGGCGATTCTGGGGCCAACGTCCTGACTTTC
TRBJ2-3	TRBV5-4	TRBD2	many	CASSSTSGITDTQYF	TGTGCCAGCAGCTCGACTAGCGGGATAACAGATACGCAGTATTTT
TRBJ2-1	TRBV9	.	many	CASSVGLELYNEQFF	TGTGCCAGCAGCGTAGGGCTGGAGCTCTACAATGAGCAGTTCTTC
TRBJ2-2	TRBV7-8	.	.	CAVEGVTGELFF	TGTGCCGTCGAGGGGGTAACCGGGGAGCTGTTTTTT
TRBJ2-3	TRBV7-6	TRBD2	many	CASSLGLAGGVGDTQYF	TGTGCCAGCAGCCTCGGACTAGCGGGAGGGGTGGGAGATACGCAGTATTTT
TRBJ2-7	TRBV6-6	.	many	CASSQNRERKQYF	TGTGCCAGCAGCCAAAACAGGGAGCGGAAGCAGTACTTC
TRBJ2-5	TRBV18	.	many	CASSSRDIQETQYF	TGTGCCAGCTCTTCCCGGGACATCCAAGAGACCCAGTACTTC
TRBJ2-1	TRBV7-2	.	many	CASSFSRSSYNEQFF	TGTGCCAGCAGCTTCTCGCGGAGCTCCTACAATGAGCAGTTCTTC
TRBJ2-5	TRBV7-7	.	few	CASSLRDQETQYF	TGTGCTAGCAGCTTAAGGGACCAAGAGACCCAGTACTTC
TRBJ2-1	TRBV20-1	.	many	CSARVPGISYNEQFF	TGCAGTGCTAGAGTCCCCGGGATCTCCTACAATGAGCAGTTCTTC
TRBJ2-3	TRBV2	.	.	CASSLSTDTQYF	TGTGCCAGCAGCCTTAGCACAGATACGCAGTATTTT
TRBJ2-1	TRBV13	TRBD2	many	CASSLAGLAHNEQFF	TGTGCCAGCAGCTTAGCGGGACTAGCCCACAATGAGCAGTTCTTC
TRBJ2-3	TRBV7-8	TRBD2	many	CASSLPTSGGAEDTQYF	TGTGCCAGCAGCTTGCCGACTAGCGGGGGGGCGGAAGATACGCAGTATTTT
TRBJ1-2	TRBV6-1	TRBD1	.	CASNKQGNDGYTF	TGTGCCAGCAACAAACAGGGGAATGATGGCTACACCTTC
TRBJ2-7	TRBV7-2	TRBD1	many	CASSLAWTGNSYEQYF	TGTGCCAGCAGCTTAGCATGGACAGGGAACTCCTACGAGCAGTACTTC
TRBJ2-7	TRBV12-3/TRBV12-4	.	many	CASSLVQGAYEQYF	TGTGCCAGCAGTTTAGTCCAGGGTGCCTACGAGCAGTACTTC
TRBJ2-1	TRBV7-9	TRBD2	many	CASSRTRWLAVGSAYNEQFF	TGTGCCAGCAGCCGAACCCGGTGGCTAGCGGTGGGAAGCGCCTACAATGAGCAGTTCTTC
TRBJ1-2	TRBV7-6	TRBD1	.	CASSSGTADGYTF	TGTGCCAGCAGCTCGGGGACAGCGGATGGCTACACCTTC
TRBJ2-7	TRBV5-5	TRBD2	many	CASSFGTSAFYEQYF	TGTGCCAGCAGCTTCGGGACTAGCGCTTTCTACGAGCAGTACTTC
TRBJ2-1	TRBV10-3	.	many	CTISESKGSYNEQFF	TGTACCATCAGTGAGTCGAAGGGCTCCTACAATGAGCAGTTCTTC
TRBJ2-5	TRBV2	TRBD1	many	CASNGQGGETQYF	TGTGCCAGCAACGGACAGGGAGGAGAGACCCAGTACTTC
TRBJ1-1	TRBV2	.	.	CASRVRGNTEAFF	TGTGCCAGCAGGGTGAGGGGAAACACTGAAGCTTTCTTT
TRBJ2-3	TRBV10-1	.	many	CASSEGQRDADTQYF	TGCGCCAGCAGTGAAGGGCAGCGCGATGCAGATACGCAGTATTTT